A selection of T cell receptor beta chains follows, all from one sample in a study of sequential checkpoint blockade in melanoma. TCRdb's copy holds only in-frame clones and misses some; the assay was immunoSEQ multiplex PCR. The table has about 8,000 clones, about 60% seen once. The sample in question was CD8+ T cells sorted from blood (inferred from file names), obtained from a patient given nivolumab and ipilimumab in sequence. The receptors shown here come from a human donor with melanoma. CDR3s include the opening cysteine and the closing phenylalanine or tryptophan. The D gene is left open where the match is weak. Not every row has a clone size; where given, it reads once, few, many or a size class.

v_call,j_call,clone_size,d_call,cdr3_aa,cdr3_nt
TRBV13,TRBJ2-7,-,TRBD1,CASSLAGQGGREQYF,TGTGCCAGCAGCTTAGCGGGACAGGGAGGTCGCGAGCAGTACTTC
TRBV19,TRBJ1-2,-,-,CASSIPTLTEGYTF,TGTGCCAGTAGTATCCCCACCTTGACAGAGGGCTACACCTTC
TRBV5-1,TRBJ2-7,-,-,CATNYGTYEQYF,TGCGCCACTAACTACGGGACCTACGAGCAGTACTTC
TRBV5-1,TRBJ2-1,-,TRBD1,CASSSIPQGAYNEQFF,TGCGCCAGCAGCTCTATCCCCCAGGGGGCTTACAATGAGCAGTTCTTC
TRBV30,TRBJ2-1,-,-,CAWSSDNNYNEQFF,TGTGCCTGGAGTTCGGACAACAATTACAATGAGCAGTTCTTC
TRBV4-2,TRBJ1-5,-,-,CASSQEQGRGQPQHF,TGTGCCAGCAGCCAGGAACAGGGTAGGGGACAGCCCCAGCATTTT
TRBV6-1,TRBJ2-7,-,TRBD2,CASSSRGVYEQYF,TGTGCCAGCAGCTCCCGGGGGGTCTACGAGCAGTACTTC
TRBV27,TRBJ1-5,-,TRBD1,CASRGAGGLQPQHF,TGTGCCAGCAGAGGGGCAGGGGGCCTTCAGCCCCAGCATTTT
TRBV2,TRBJ1-1,-,-,CASSFGQEAFF,TGTGCCAGCAGCTTTGGACAAGAAGCTTTCTTT
TRBV27,TRBJ2-7,medium-sized,TRBD2,CASSSIAAGVYEQYF,TGTGCCAGCAGTTCTATCGCAGCGGGAGTCTACGAGCAGTACTTC
TRBV7-8,TRBJ2-7,-,TRBD2,CASSLLAGAHYEQYF,TGTGCCAGCAGTTTACTAGCGGGAGCGCACTACGAGCAGTACTTC
TRBV6-6,TRBJ1-2,-,TRBD1,CASSDSGGRGYTF,TGTGCCAGCAGTGATTCAGGGGGCAGGGGCTACACCTTC
TRBV25-1,TRBJ2-7,-,TRBD1,CASSTGGVWYF,TGTGCCAGTTCGACAGGGGGCGTCTGGTACTTC
TRBV4-1,TRBJ2-7,few,-,CASSQTGQLYEQYF,TGCGCCAGCAGCCAAACGGGACAACTATACGAGCAGTACTTC
TRBV9,TRBJ1-2,-,TRBD1,CASSATGSGYTF,TGTGCCAGCAGCGCGACAGGGAGCGGCTACACCTTC
TRBV30,TRBJ1-1,medium-sized,-,CAWSVGGAETEAFF,TGTGCCTGGAGTGTTGGGGGGGCCGAAACTGAAGCTTTCTTT
TRBV7-9,TRBJ2-7,-,-,CASSLVLGLRYEQYF,TGTGCCAGCAGCTTAGTTCTGGGACTGCGCTACGAGCAGTACTTC
TRBV7-9,TRBJ2-1,-,-,CASKGQSPEQFF,TGTGCCAGCAAAGGACAGTCGCCTGAGCAGTTCTTC
TRBV7-2,TRBJ2-7,-,TRBD1,CASSLGGQGQYF,TGTGCCAGCAGCTTAGGGGGACAGGGGCAGTACTTC
TRBV14,TRBJ1-6,-,-,CASSQTGLGSPLHF,TGTGCCAGCAGCCAAACGGGACTGGGTTCACCCCTCCACTTT
TRBV21-1,TRBJ2-7,-,-,CASSKSGLAGGIYEQYF,TGTGCCAGCAGCAAATCGGGACTAGCGGGAGGTATCTACGAGCAGTACTTC
TRBV9,TRBJ2-7,-,-,CASSGQGSVQYF,TGTGCCAGCAGCGGGCAGGGCTCTGTGCAGTACTTC
TRBV7-2,TRBJ1-3,-,-,CASSPLGNTIYF,TGTGCCAGCAGTCCCCTTGGAAACACCATATATTTT
TRBV7-6,TRBJ2-7,-,-,CASSLALGRETGEQYF,TGTGCCAGCAGCTTAGCGTTGGGTAGAGAAACGGGAGAGCAGTACTTC
TRBV29-1,TRBJ1-1,-,-,CSVGQGEEAEAFF,TGCAGCGTTGGGCAGGGCGAAGAGGCTGAAGCTTTCTTT
TRBV19,TRBJ1-5,-,-,CASSISGSLEPQHF,TGTGCCAGTAGTATATCAGGGTCTCTCGAGCCCCAGCATTTT
TRBV14,TRBJ2-7,-,-,CASSGHGSSYEQYF,TGTGCCAGCAGCGGACACGGGAGCTCCTACGAGCAGTACTTC
TRBV19,TRBJ2-1,-,TRBD2,CASSRTSGSYNEQFF,TGTGCCAGTAGTCGGACTAGCGGTTCCTACAATGAGCAGTTCTTC
TRBV6-5,TRBJ2-7,few,-,CASSYSYGDEQYF,TGTGCCAGCAGTTACTCATATGGAGACGAGCAGTACTTC
TRBV6-6,TRBJ2-7,-,TRBD1,CASSYGFATGGYEQYF,TGTGCCAGCAGTTACGGTTTCGCGACAGGGGGCTACGAGCAGTACTTC
TRBV23-1,TRBJ2-7,few,TRBD1,CASNGFFYGTGPHEQYF,TGCGCCAGCAACGGATTCTTCTACGGGACAGGTCCCCACGAGCAGTACTTC
TRBV6-1,TRBJ1-2,few,TRBD1,CASSGTGYGYGYTF,TGTGCCAGCAGTGGGACAGGGTATGGCTATGGCTACACCTTC
TRBV10-2,TRBJ2-7,-,TRBD1,CASSAQQGIQYEQYF,TGCGCCAGCAGTGCGCAACAGGGGATTCAGTACGAGCAGTACTTC
TRBV5-1,TRBJ2-7,-,TRBD2,CASSLVGSRESSYEQYF,TGCGCCAGCAGCTTGGTGGGGTCGCGGGAGTCCTCCTACGAGCAGTACTTC
TRBV27,TRBJ2-1,once,TRBD2,CASRTRSGRGAYNEQFF,TGTGCCAGCAGGACGAGGTCTGGGCGGGGGGCCTACAATGAGCAGTTCTTC
TRBV5-1,TRBJ2-7,-,TRBD2,CASSQSTSGFYEQYF,TGCGCCAGCAGCCAGAGCACTAGCGGGTTCTACGAGCAGTACTTC
TRBV6-5,TRBJ1-1,-,-,CASSYPQTRGSTEAFF,TGTGCCAGCAGTTACCCCCAGACCCGAGGGAGCACTGAAGCTTTCTTT
TRBV29-1,TRBJ2-1,-,-,CSLLPFHAIEGEQFF,TGCAGCTTGCTGCCCTTTCACGCAATCGAGGGTGAGCAGTTCTTC
TRBV27,TRBJ1-2,-,TRBD1,CASRYRGTYTF,TGTGCCAGCAGGTACAGGGGAACCTACACCTTC
TRBV5-5,TRBJ2-7,-,-,CASSSRFTASYEQYF,TGTGCCAGCAGCTCCAGGTTTACCGCCTCCTACGAGCAGTACTTC
TRBV7-2,TRBJ2-7,-,TRBD2,CASSGQTSGSYEQYF,TGTGCCAGCAGTGGTCAGACTAGCGGGAGTTACGAGCAGTACTTC
TRBV27,TRBJ1-2,-,-,CASSLTFGFYGYTF,TGTGCCAGCAGTCTCACCTTCGGGTTCTATGGCTACACCTTC
TRBV6-5,TRBJ2-7,few,-,CASSYSGPQGEQYF,TGTGCCAGCAGTTACTCGGGGCCGCAGGGCGAGCAGTACTTC
TRBV4-1,TRBJ2-7,-,TRBD2,CASALAGPYEQYF,TGCGCCAGCGCTCTAGCGGGACCTTACGAGCAGTACTTC
TRBV19,TRBJ1-6,-,-,CASSIQGAYNSPLHF,TGTGCCAGTAGTATACAGGGTGCCTATAATTCACCCCTCCACTTT
TRBV30,TRBJ2-7,-,TRBD2,CAWTHGTTGAYEQYF,TGTGCCTGGACCCACGGGACTACGGGGGCCTACGAGCAGTACTTC
TRBV7-9,TRBJ2-7,few,-,CASSAPRSRSYEQYF,TGTGCCAGCAGCGCGCCTCGGAGTCGGTCCTACGAGCAGTACTTC